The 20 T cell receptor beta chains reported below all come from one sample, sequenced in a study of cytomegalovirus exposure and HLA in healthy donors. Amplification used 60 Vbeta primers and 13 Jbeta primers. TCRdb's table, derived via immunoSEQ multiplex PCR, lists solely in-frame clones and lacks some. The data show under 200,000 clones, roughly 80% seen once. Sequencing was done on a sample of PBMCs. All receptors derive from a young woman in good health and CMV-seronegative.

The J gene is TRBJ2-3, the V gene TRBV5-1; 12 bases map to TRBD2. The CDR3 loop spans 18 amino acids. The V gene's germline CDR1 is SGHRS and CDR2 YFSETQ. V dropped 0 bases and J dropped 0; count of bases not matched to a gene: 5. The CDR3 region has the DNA TGCGCCAGCAGCTTGGGGACTAGCGGGGATTTTAGCACAGATACGCAGTATTTT. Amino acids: CASSLGTSGDFSTDTQYF.

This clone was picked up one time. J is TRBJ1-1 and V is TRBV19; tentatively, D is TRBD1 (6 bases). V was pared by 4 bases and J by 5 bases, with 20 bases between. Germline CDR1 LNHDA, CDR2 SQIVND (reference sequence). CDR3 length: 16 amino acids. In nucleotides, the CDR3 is TGTGCCAGTAGTACCCCGGGACAAGGAGGCAATACTGAAGCTTTCTTT. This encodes CASSTPGQGGNTEAFF. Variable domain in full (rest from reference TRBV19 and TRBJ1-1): DGGITQSPKYLFRKEGQNVTLSCEQNLNHDAMYWYRQDPGQGLRLIYYSQIVNDFQKGDIAEGYSVSREKKESFPLTVTSAQKNPTAFYLCASSTPGQGGNTEAFFGQGTRLTVV.

Here the CDR3 reads CASSLWASGSEQFF. The DNA of the CDR3 is TGTGCCAGCAGTTTATGGGCCTCGGGGTCTGAGCAGTTCTTC. The genes are TRBV27 and TRBJ2-1, with TRBD2 as a possible D gene (5 bases). Per the germline V gene, CDR1 is MNHEY and CDR2 is SMNVEV (reference sequence). The CDR3 runs 14 residues. V lost 1 base, J lost 9 bases, and 13 bases lay in between.

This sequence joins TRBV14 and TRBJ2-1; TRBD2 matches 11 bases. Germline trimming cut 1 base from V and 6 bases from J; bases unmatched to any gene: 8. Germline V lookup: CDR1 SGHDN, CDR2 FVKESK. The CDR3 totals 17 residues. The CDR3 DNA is TGTGCCAGCAGCCAAGCCCGAGATAGCGGGAGGGCCAATGAGCAGTTCTTC. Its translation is CASSQARDSGRANEQFF.

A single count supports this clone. The CDR3 sequence: CASTSSDRELNTEAFF. In DNA, the CDR3 is TGTGCCAGCACCTCGTCGGACAGAGAGCTGAACACTGAAGCTTTCTTT. This chain uses TRBV28 with TRBJ1-1; perhaps TRBD1 as D (6 bases). V gave up 7 bases and J gave up 0 bases, with 18 bases separating them. Germline loops: CDR1 MDHEN, CDR2 SYDVKM. The CDR3 extends over 16 amino acids.

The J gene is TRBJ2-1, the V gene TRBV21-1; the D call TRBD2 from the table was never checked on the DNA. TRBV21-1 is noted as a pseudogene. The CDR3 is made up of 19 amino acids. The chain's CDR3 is CASSIRGSGRIFSYNEQFF. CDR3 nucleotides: TGTGCCAGCAGCATCCGCGGTAGCGGGAGGATATTCTCCTACAATGAGCAGTTCTTC.

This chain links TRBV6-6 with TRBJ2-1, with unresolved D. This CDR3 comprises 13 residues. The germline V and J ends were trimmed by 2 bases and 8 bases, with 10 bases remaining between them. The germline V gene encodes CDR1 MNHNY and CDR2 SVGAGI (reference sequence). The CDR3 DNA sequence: TGTGCCAGCAGTTACCAAAGCCCCCATGAGCAGTTCTTC. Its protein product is CASSYQSPHEQFF.

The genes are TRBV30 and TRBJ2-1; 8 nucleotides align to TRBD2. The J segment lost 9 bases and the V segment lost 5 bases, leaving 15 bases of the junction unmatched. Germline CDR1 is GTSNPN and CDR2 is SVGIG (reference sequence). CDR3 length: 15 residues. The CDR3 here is CAWGAGGGPYGEQFF. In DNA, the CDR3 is TGTGCCTGGGGGGCGGGGGGAGGCCCCTACGGTGAGCAGTTCTTC.

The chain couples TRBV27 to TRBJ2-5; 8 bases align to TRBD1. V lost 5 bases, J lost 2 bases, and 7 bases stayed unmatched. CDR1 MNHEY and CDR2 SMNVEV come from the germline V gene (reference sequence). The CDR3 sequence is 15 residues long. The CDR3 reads CASSRSGGRQETQYF. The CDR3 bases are TGTGCCAGCAGTCGGTCAGGGGGCCGGCAAGAGACCCAGTACTTC.

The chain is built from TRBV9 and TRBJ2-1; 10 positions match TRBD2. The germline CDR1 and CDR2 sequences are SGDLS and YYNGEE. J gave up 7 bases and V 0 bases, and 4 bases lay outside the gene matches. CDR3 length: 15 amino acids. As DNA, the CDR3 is TGTGCCAGCAGCGTAGATAGCGGGAGGTCGAATGAGCAGTTCTTC. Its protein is CASSVDSGRSNEQFF.

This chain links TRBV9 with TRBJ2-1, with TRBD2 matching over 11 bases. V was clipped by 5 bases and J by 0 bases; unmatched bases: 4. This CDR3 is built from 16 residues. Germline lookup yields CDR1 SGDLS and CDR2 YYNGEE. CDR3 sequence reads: CASSLAGGRSYNEQFF. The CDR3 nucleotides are TGTGCCAGCAGTCTAGCGGGAGGCCGCTCCTACAATGAGCAGTTCTTC.

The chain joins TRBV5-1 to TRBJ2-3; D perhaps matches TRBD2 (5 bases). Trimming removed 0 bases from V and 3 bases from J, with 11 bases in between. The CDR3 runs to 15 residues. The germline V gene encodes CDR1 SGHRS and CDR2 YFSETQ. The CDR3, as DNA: TGCGCCAGCAGCTTGGGTGGGAGTTGGACAGATACGCAGTATTTT. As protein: CASSLGGSWTDTQYF.

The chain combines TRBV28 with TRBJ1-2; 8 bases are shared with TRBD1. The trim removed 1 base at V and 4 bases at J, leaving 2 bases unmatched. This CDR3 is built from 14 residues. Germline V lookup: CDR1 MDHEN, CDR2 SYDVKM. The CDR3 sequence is CASSLSGGIYGYTF. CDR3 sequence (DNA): TGTGCCAGCAGTTTATCAGGGGGCATCTATGGCTACACCTTC.

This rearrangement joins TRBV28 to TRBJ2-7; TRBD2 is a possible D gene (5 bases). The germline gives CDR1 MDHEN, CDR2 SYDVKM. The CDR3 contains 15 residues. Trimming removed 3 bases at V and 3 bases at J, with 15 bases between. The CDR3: CASSFYAGGIYEQYF. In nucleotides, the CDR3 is TGTGCCAGCAGTTTTTACGCGGGCGGTATCTACGAGCAGTACTTC.

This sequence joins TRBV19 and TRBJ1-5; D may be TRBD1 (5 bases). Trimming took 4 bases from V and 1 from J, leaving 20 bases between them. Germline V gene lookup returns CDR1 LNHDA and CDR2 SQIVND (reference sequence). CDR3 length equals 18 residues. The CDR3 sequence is CASSTFARRRGSNQPQHF. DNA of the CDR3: TGTGCCAGTAGTACCTTCGCCCGGCGGAGGGGCAGCAATCAGCCCCAGCATTTT.

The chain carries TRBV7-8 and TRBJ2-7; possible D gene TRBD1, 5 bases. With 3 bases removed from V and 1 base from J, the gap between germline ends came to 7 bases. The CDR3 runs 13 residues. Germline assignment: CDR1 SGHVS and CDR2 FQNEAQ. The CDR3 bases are TGTGCCAGCAGCTTGCGACAGTCCTACGAGCAGTACGTC. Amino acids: CASSLRQSYEQYV.

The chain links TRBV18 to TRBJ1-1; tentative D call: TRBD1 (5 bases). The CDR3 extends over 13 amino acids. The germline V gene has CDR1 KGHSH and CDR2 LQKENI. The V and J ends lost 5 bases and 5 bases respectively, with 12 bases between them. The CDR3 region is CASSSQENTEAFF. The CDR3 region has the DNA TGTGCCAGCTCATCACAGGAGAATACTGAAGCTTTCTTT.

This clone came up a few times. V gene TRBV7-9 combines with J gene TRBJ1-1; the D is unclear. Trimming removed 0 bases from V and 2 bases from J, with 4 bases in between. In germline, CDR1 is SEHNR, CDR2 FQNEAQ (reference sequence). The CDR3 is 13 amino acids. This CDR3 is CASSLALNTEAFF. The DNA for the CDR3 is TGTGCCAGCAGCTTAGCCCTAAACACTGAAGCTTTCTTT. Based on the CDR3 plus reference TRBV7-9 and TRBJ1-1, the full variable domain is DTGVSQNPRHKITKRGQNVTFRCDPISEHNRLYWYRQTLGQGPEFLTYFQNEAQLEKSRLLSDRFSAERPKGSFSTLEIQRTEQGDSAMYLCASSLALNTEAFFGQGTRLTVV.

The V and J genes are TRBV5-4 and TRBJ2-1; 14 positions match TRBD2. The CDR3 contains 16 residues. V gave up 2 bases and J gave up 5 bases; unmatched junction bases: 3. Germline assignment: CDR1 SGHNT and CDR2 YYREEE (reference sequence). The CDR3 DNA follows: TGTGCCAGCAGCTTAAAGACTAGCGGGAGGGACAATGAGCAGTTCTTC. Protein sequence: CASSLKTSGRDNEQFF.

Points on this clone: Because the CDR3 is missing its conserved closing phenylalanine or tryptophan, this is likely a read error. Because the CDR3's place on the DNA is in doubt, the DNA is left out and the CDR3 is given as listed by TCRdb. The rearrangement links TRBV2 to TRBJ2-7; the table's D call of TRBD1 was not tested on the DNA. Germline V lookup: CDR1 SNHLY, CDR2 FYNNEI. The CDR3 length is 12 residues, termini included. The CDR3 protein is CASSETDRAWVA.